This is a list of T cell receptor beta chains from one sample in a study of T cells in Graves' hyperthyroidism and ophthalmopathy. MiXCR was run by TCRdb on the multiplex PCR reads, yielding one entry per CDR3 protein. This table holds under 700,000 distinct CDR3 sequences, approximately 16% found once. Sequencing used blood. All receptors come from a woman aged 18-29 years with Graves' hyperthyroidism. CDR3s include the opening cysteine and the closing phenylalanine or tryptophan. A D gene is named only where the DNA matches it firmly. A row's size may be missing; if present it is once, few, many or a size class.

v_call: TRBV4-3
clone_size: .
d_call: .
j_call: TRBJ1-5
cdr3_aa: CASSQGWTNQPQHF
cdr3_nt: TGCGCCAGCAGCCAAGGTTGGACAAATCAGCCCCAGCATTTT

v_call: TRBV19
clone_size: many
d_call: .
j_call: TRBJ2-2
cdr3_aa: CASSILSQRTRELFF
cdr3_nt: TGTGCCAGTAGTATACTCAGTCAACGGACGAGGGAGCTGTTTTTT

v_call: TRBV4-1
clone_size: .
d_call: TRBD1
j_call: TRBJ2-7
cdr3_aa: CASSLGQETYEQYF
cdr3_nt: TGCGCCAGCAGCCTGGGACAGGAGACCTACGAGCAGTACTTC

v_call: TRBV6-1
clone_size: few
d_call: .
j_call: TRBJ2-1
cdr3_aa: CASSGSRTLIYNEQFF
cdr3_nt: TGTGCCAGCAGTGGGTCCCGGACTTTAATATACAATGAGCAGTTCTTC

v_call: TRBV28
clone_size: many
d_call: TRBD2
j_call: TRBJ2-5
cdr3_aa: CASTGGTSGSLQYF
cdr3_nt: TGTGCCAGCACCGGGGGGACTAGCGGGAGCCTCCAGTACTTC

v_call: TRBV6-1
clone_size: few
d_call: TRBD1
j_call: TRBJ1-2
cdr3_aa: CASTRQGANYGYTF
cdr3_nt: TGTGCCAGCACCCGACAGGGGGCTAACTATGGCTACACCTTC

v_call: TRBV11-3
clone_size: many
d_call: TRBD2
j_call: TRBJ2-1
cdr3_aa: CASGRGNEQFF
cdr3_nt: TGTGCCAGCGGGAGGGGAAATGAGCAGTTCTTC

v_call: TRBV3-1
clone_size: many
d_call: .
j_call: TRBJ2-2
cdr3_aa: CASSQDLAGELFF
cdr3_nt: TGTGCCAGCAGCCAAGATCTTGCCGGGGAGCTGTTTTTT

v_call: TRBV28
clone_size: many
d_call: .
j_call: TRBJ2-6
cdr3_aa: CASSAGSGANVLTF
cdr3_nt: TGTGCCAGCAGTGCAGGGTCAGGGGCCAACGTCCTGACTTTC

v_call: TRBV20-1
clone_size: few
d_call: TRBD2
j_call: TRBJ2-6
cdr3_aa: CSASGRLREREVGAGANVLTF
cdr3_nt: TGCAGTGCTAGCGGCCGACTTAGGGAGCGGGAAGTCGGGGCTGGGGCCAACGTCCTGACTTTC

v_call: TRBV12-3/TRBV12-4
clone_size: many
d_call: .
j_call: TRBJ1-2
cdr3_aa: CASSFSGNYGYTF
cdr3_nt: TGTGCCAGCAGCTTCAGCGGGAACTATGGCTACACCTTC

v_call: TRBV11-3
clone_size: many
d_call: TRBD1
j_call: TRBJ2-5
cdr3_aa: CASSPRDRGKTQYF
cdr3_nt: TGTGCCAGCAGCCCACGGGACAGGGGGAAGACCCAGTACTTC

v_call: TRBV7-9
clone_size: .
d_call: .
j_call: TRBJ1-4
cdr3_aa: CASSFRVGEKLFF
cdr3_nt: TGTGCCAGCAGCTTCAGGGTTGGGGAAAAACTGTTTTTT

v_call: TRBV5-6
clone_size: many
d_call: TRBD2
j_call: TRBJ2-7
cdr3_aa: CASSRTSGRHYEQYF
cdr3_nt: TGTGCCAGCAGCCGGACTAGCGGGAGGCACTACGAGCAGTACTTC

v_call: TRBV5-5
clone_size: few
d_call: .
j_call: TRBJ2-5
cdr3_aa: CASSSWTQTSQETQYF
cdr3_nt: TGTGCCAGCAGCTCCTGGACACAAACCAGCCAAGAGACCCAGTACTTC

v_call: TRBV2
clone_size: once
d_call: .
j_call: TRBJ1-1
cdr3_aa: CASSGDGYTEAFF
cdr3_nt: TGTGCCAGCAGTGGAGACGGTTACACTGAAGCTTTCTTT

v_call: TRBV27
clone_size: many
d_call: TRBD2
j_call: TRBJ2-1
cdr3_aa: CASSGSGQSSYNEQFF
cdr3_nt: TGTGCCAGCAGTGGTAGCGGGCAGAGCTCCTACAATGAGCAGTTCTTC

v_call: TRBV14
clone_size: few
d_call: .
j_call: TRBJ2-7
cdr3_aa: CASSQGGLLYEQYF
cdr3_nt: TGTGCCAGCAGCCAAGGGGGACTTCTGTACGAGCAGTACTTC

v_call: TRBV12-3/TRBV12-4
clone_size: .
d_call: .
j_call: TRBJ1-6
cdr3_aa: CASSQAGLGYNSPLHF
cdr3_nt: TGTGCCAGCAGCCAAGCAGGGCTTGGCTATAATTCACCCCTCCACTTT

v_call: TRBV6-1
clone_size: .
d_call: .
j_call: TRBJ2-3
cdr3_aa: CASGADFTDTQYF
cdr3_nt: TGTGCCAGTGGGGCTGACTTCACAGATACGCAGTATTTT

v_call: TRBV30
clone_size: few
d_call: TRBD1
j_call: TRBJ1-6
cdr3_aa: CALDRAPNSPLHF
cdr3_nt: TGTGCTTTGGACAGGGCCCCTAATTCACCCCTCCACTTT

v_call: TRBV12-3/TRBV12-4
clone_size: many
d_call: .
j_call: TRBJ2-3
cdr3_aa: CASSSQRSITDTQYF
cdr3_nt: TGTGCCAGCAGTTCCCAGCGATCTATCACAGATACGCAGTATTTT

v_call: TRBV7-9
clone_size: .
d_call: .
j_call: TRBJ2-5
cdr3_aa: CASSFDRGVETQYF
cdr3_nt: TGTGCCAGCTCATTTGATAGGGGCGTAGAGACCCAGTACTTC

v_call: TRBV6-5
clone_size: many
d_call: .
j_call: TRBJ2-7
cdr3_aa: CASSYAKGSYEQYF
cdr3_nt: TGTGCCAGCAGTTACGCCAAGGGGTCGTACGAGCAGTACTTC

v_call: TRBV2
clone_size: many
d_call: .
j_call: TRBJ2-1
cdr3_aa: CASSEELGYNEQFF
cdr3_nt: TGTGCCAGCAGTGAGGAACTAGGGTACAATGAGCAGTTCTTC

v_call: TRBV3-1
clone_size: many
d_call: .
j_call: TRBJ2-7
cdr3_aa: CASSQVNEQYF
cdr3_nt: TGTGCCAGCAGCCAGGTAAACGAGCAGTACTTC

v_call: TRBV6-1
clone_size: many
d_call: TRBD2
j_call: TRBJ2-1
cdr3_aa: CASSQGLGLLNEQFF
cdr3_nt: TGTGCCAGCAGTCAGGGACTAGGGCTGCTTAATGAGCAGTTCTTC

v_call: TRBV13
clone_size: .
d_call: .
j_call: TRBJ1-3
cdr3_aa: CASSLTGMSSGNTIYF
cdr3_nt: TGTGCCAGCAGCTTGACCGGGATGAGCTCTGGAAACACCATATATTTT

v_call: TRBV10-3
clone_size: .
d_call: .
j_call: TRBJ2-5
cdr3_aa: CAISGVNGWETQYF
cdr3_nt: TGTGCCATCAGTGGTGTCAACGGATGGGAGACCCAGTACTTC

v_call: TRBV6-6
clone_size: many
d_call: .
j_call: TRBJ1-1
cdr3_aa: CASSYKGPDTEAFF
cdr3_nt: TGTGCCAGCAGTTACAAGGGACCCGACACTGAAGCTTTCTTT

v_call: TRBV7-9
clone_size: many
d_call: .
j_call: TRBJ1-2
cdr3_aa: CASSKVGGYGYTF
cdr3_nt: TGTGCCAGCAGCAAAGTGGGGGGGTATGGCTACACCTTC

v_call: TRBV29-1
clone_size: few
d_call: TRBD1
j_call: TRBJ1-4
cdr3_aa: CSVEDIGQGTTNEKLFF
cdr3_nt: TGCAGCGTTGAGGATATTGGACAGGGGACAACTAATGAAAAACTGTTTTTT

v_call: TRBV24-1
clone_size: many
d_call: TRBD2
j_call: TRBJ2-7
cdr3_aa: CATSGTSGSYEQYF
cdr3_nt: TGTGCCACCAGCGGGACTAGCGGGAGCTACGAGCAGTACTTC

v_call: TRBV5-1
clone_size: few
d_call: .
j_call: TRBJ2-1
cdr3_aa: CASSLAGTSRWFF
cdr3_nt: TGCGCCAGCAGCTTGGCGGGGACGTCTCGGTGGTTCTTC

v_call: TRBV13
clone_size: .
d_call: TRBD1
j_call: TRBJ1-2
cdr3_aa: CASSGGQGNYGYTF
cdr3_nt: TGTGCCAGCAGCGGTGGACAGGGGAACTATGGCTACACCTTC

v_call: TRBV6-1
clone_size: many
d_call: .
j_call: TRBJ2-1
cdr3_aa: CASSELGVQGEQFF
cdr3_nt: TGTGCCAGCAGTGAATTGGGGGTGCAGGGTGAGCAGTTCTTC

v_call: TRBV4-1
clone_size: few
d_call: .
j_call: TRBJ1-4
cdr3_aa: CASSQEPTNEKLFF
cdr3_nt: TGCGCCAGCAGCCAAGAGCCAACTAATGAAAAACTGTTTTTT

v_call: TRBV11-2
clone_size: many
d_call: .
j_call: TRBJ1-4
cdr3_aa: CASSLVLQQHEKLFF
cdr3_nt: TGTGCCAGCAGCTTAGTTCTCCAGCAGCATGAAAAACTGTTTTTT

v_call: TRBV29-1
clone_size: .
d_call: TRBD1
j_call: TRBJ2-1
cdr3_aa: CSGRRQGSKNINEQFF
cdr3_nt: TGCAGCGGAAGGAGACAGGGCAGCAAAAACATCAATGAGCAGTTCTTC

v_call: TRBV10-1
clone_size: .
d_call: .
j_call: TRBJ1-5
cdr3_aa: CASSGDFSQPQHF
cdr3_nt: TGCGCCAGCTCTGGGGATTTCAGTCAGCCCCAGCATTTT

v_call: TRBV5-4
clone_size: few
d_call: TRBD2
j_call: TRBJ2-1
cdr3_aa: CASSLAGLADYNEQFF
cdr3_nt: TGTGCCAGCAGCTTGGCCGGACTAGCGGACTACAATGAGCAGTTCTTC

v_call: TRBV7-4
clone_size: many
d_call: .
j_call: TRBJ2-7
cdr3_aa: CASSPRPLVYEQYF
cdr3_nt: TGTGCCAGCAGCCCCCGTCCGTTGGTCTACGAGCAGTACTTC

v_call: TRBV4-3
clone_size: many
d_call: .
j_call: TRBJ1-1
cdr3_aa: CASSQGPQKYNTEAFF
cdr3_nt: TGCGCCAGCAGCCAAGGACCCCAAAAATATAACACTGAAGCTTTCTTT

v_call: TRBV4-3
clone_size: few
d_call: TRBD2
j_call: TRBJ2-5
cdr3_aa: CASSPGGGQGETQYF
cdr3_nt: TGCGCCAGCAGCCCAGGCGGGGGGCAGGGTGAGACCCAGTACTTC

v_call: TRBV6-1
clone_size: few
d_call: .
j_call: TRBJ1-5
cdr3_aa: CASKPRVGQPQHF
cdr3_nt: TGTGCCAGCAAACCGAGGGTGGGACAGCCCCAGCATTTT

v_call: TRBV30
clone_size: many
d_call: TRBD1
j_call: TRBJ1-5
cdr3_aa: CAWARQGNQPQHF
cdr3_nt: TGTGCCTGGGCCCGACAGGGGAATCAGCCCCAGCATTTT

v_call: TRBV20-1
clone_size: .
d_call: .
j_call: TRBJ2-1
cdr3_aa: CSANGVRRNEQFF
cdr3_nt: TGCAGTGCTAATGGGGTTCGGAGGAATGAGCAGTTCTTC

v_call: TRBV3-1
clone_size: .
d_call: .
j_call: TRBJ1-2
cdr3_aa: CASSENDGYGYTF
cdr3_nt: TGCGCCAGCAGTGAGAATGATGGCTATGGCTACACCTTC

v_call: TRBV20-1
clone_size: .
d_call: TRBD1
j_call: TRBJ1-1
cdr3_aa: CSAPTGGAFF
cdr3_nt: TGCAGTGCCCCTACAGGGGGGGCTTTCTTT

v_call: TRBV4-1
clone_size: .
d_call: TRBD2
j_call: TRBJ2-7
cdr3_aa: CASSQAGTSDEQYF
cdr3_nt: TGCGCCAGCAGCCAAGCAGGGACTAGCGACGAGCAGTACTTC

v_call: TRBV6-1
clone_size: few
d_call: .
j_call: TRBJ1-6
cdr3_aa: CASTFVDQRISPLHF
cdr3_nt: TGTGCCAGCACCTTTGTCGACCAGAGGATTTCACCCCTCCACTTT

v_call: TRBV3-1
clone_size: .
d_call: TRBD2
j_call: TRBJ2-3
cdr3_aa: CASSQDRLAGGDTQYF
cdr3_nt: TGTGCCAGCAGCCAAGATCGGCTAGCGGGAGGTGATACGCAGTATTTT

v_call: TRBV28
clone_size: many
d_call: .
j_call: TRBJ1-5
cdr3_aa: CASSPSFWGQNQPQHF
cdr3_nt: TGTGCCAGCAGTCCCTCGTTCTGGGGCCAAAATCAGCCCCAGCATTTT

v_call: TRBV24-1
clone_size: .
d_call: TRBD1
j_call: TRBJ2-1
cdr3_aa: CATSDPGQGSYNEQFF
cdr3_nt: TGTGCCACCAGTGACCCGGGACAGGGGTCCTACAATGAGCAGTTCTTC

v_call: TRBV2
clone_size: many
d_call: TRBD2
j_call: TRBJ2-7
cdr3_aa: CASSETRLAPDEQYF
cdr3_nt: TGTGCCAGCAGTGAAACCCGACTAGCCCCGGACGAGCAGTACTTC

v_call: TRBV6-1
clone_size: .
d_call: .
j_call: TRBJ2-7
cdr3_aa: CASFTRDHEQYF
cdr3_nt: TGTGCCAGCTTTACCAGGGACCACGAGCAGTACTTC

v_call: TRBV6-2/TRBV6-3
clone_size: few
d_call: .
j_call: TRBJ1-5
cdr3_aa: CASSYINQPQHF
cdr3_nt: TGTGCCAGCAGTTATATCAATCAGCCCCAGCATTTT

v_call: TRBV14
clone_size: .
d_call: TRBD1
j_call: TRBJ2-3
cdr3_aa: CASSARDRGRKSDTQYF
cdr3_nt: TGTGCCAGCAGCGCCCGGGACAGGGGGCGCAAGTCAGATACGCAGTATTTT

v_call: TRBV5-1
clone_size: few
d_call: .
j_call: TRBJ2-2
cdr3_aa: CASSLDARIPGELFF
cdr3_nt: TGCGCCAGCAGCTTGGACGCCCGGATCCCGGGGGAGCTGTTTTTT